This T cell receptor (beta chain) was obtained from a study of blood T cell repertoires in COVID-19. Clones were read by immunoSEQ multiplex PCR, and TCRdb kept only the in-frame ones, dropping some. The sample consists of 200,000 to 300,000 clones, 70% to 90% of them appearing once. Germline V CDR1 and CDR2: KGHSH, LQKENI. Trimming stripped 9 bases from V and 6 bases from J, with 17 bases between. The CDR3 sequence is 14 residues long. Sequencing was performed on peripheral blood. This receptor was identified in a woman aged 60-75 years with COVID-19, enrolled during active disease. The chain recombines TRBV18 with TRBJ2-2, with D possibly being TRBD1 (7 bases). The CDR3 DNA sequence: TGTGCCAGTCCAGGGGGGTCGTCCCCCGGGGAGCTGTTTTTT. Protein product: CASPGGSSPGELFF.